These T cell receptor beta chains were read from a single sample in a study of molecular identifiers for immune sequencing clone quantification. Using its own MiXCR run on the PCR reads, TCRdb lists one record per CDR3 protein. The table includes around 470,000 distinct CDR3 sequences, 20% to 25% detected once. The material sequenced was naive CD8+ T cells from blood, with Jurkat cell RNA spiked in. The receptors shown here come from a human donor in good health. Some libraries in this study had Jurkat cell RNA spiked in. Both conserved end residues are part of each CDR3. The order of the fields is J gene, D gene, clone size, V gene, CDR3 protein, CDR3 DNA. A D gene is named only where the DNA matches it firmly. Size is stated for part of the rows, as once, few or many counts, or as a class when the clone is expanded.

TRBJ2-2 | - | many | TRBV27 | CASSPGLNTGELFF | TGTGCCAGCAGCCCCGGACTGAACACCGGGGAGCTGTTTTTT
TRBJ1-1 | - | many | TRBV7-2 | CASSRYTGNTEAFF | TGTGCCAGCAGCCGATATACAGGAAACACTGAAGCTTTCTTT
TRBJ1-1 | - | many | TRBV12-3/TRBV12-4 | CASRWGDTEAFF | TGTGCCAGCAGATGGGGTGACACTGAAGCTTTCTTT
TRBJ2-3 | TRBD2 | - | TRBV6-2/TRBV6-3 | CASSSLAGGATDTQYF | TGTGCCAGCAGTTCCCTCGCCGGGGGGGCCACAGATACGCAGTATTTT
TRBJ1-1 | - | many | TRBV29-1 | CSVKPGSTTEAFF | TGCAGCGTTAAGCCCGGGTCGACGACTGAAGCTTTCTTT
TRBJ2-5 | - | - | TRBV20-1 | CSARDRQIQETQYF | TGCAGTGCTAGAGATCGCCAAATCCAAGAGACCCAGTACTTC
TRBJ1-1 | - | - | TRBV9 | CASSVNSVNTEAFF | TGTGCCAGCAGCGTAAATTCAGTGAACACTGAAGCTTTCTTT
TRBJ2-7 | - | - | TRBV2 | CAIRPVSYEQYF | TGTGCCATACGACCGGTCTCCTACGAGCAGTACTTC
TRBJ2-1 | TRBD1 | - | TRBV5-6 | CASRPYSLGTGSYNEQFF | TGTGCCAGCAGACCTTATAGTCTCGGGACAGGATCCTACAATGAGCAGTTCTTC
TRBJ2-1 | - | - | TRBV30 | CAWSPQGNEQFF | TGTGCCTGGAGTCCCCAGGGAAATGAGCAGTTCTTC
TRBJ2-3 | - | - | TRBV6-2/TRBV6-3 | CASRKQGPDAQYF | TGTGCCAGCAGGAAACAGGGACCAGATGCGCAGTATTTT
TRBJ2-7 | - | few | TRBV12-3/TRBV12-4 | CASRGDNYEQYF | TGTGCCAGCAGGGGGGACAACTACGAGCAGTACTTC
TRBJ1-5 | - | many | TRBV11-1 | CASSPMFRADQPQHF | TGTGCCAGCAGCCCTATGTTCAGGGCGGACCAGCCCCAGCATTTT
TRBJ2-7 | TRBD1 | - | TRBV6-1 | CASSDPGQGVSYEQYF | TGTGCCAGCAGTGACCCGGGACAGGGGGTGTCCTACGAGCAGTACTTC
TRBJ2-1 | TRBD1 | - | TRBV7-7 | CASSQGQGPANEQFF | TGTGCTAGCAGCCAAGGACAGGGGCCCGCCAATGAGCAGTTCTTC
TRBJ1-1 | - | - | TRBV29-1 | CSVNPGVNTEAFF | TGCAGCGTTAACCCTGGGGTGAACACTGAAGCTTTCTTT
TRBJ2-3 | - | many | TRBV12-5 | CASGPPEKDTQYF | TGTGCTAGTGGTCCGCCCGAGAAAGATACGCAGTATTTT
TRBJ2-5 | TRBD2 | few | TRBV5-6 | CASSYGTSGFYQETQYF | TGTGCCAGCAGCTACGGGACTAGCGGCTTTTACCAAGAGACCCAGTACTTC
TRBJ2-7 | TRBD2 | - | TRBV28 | CASSQRLAYSYEQYF | TGTGCCAGCAGCCAACGACTAGCGTACTCCTACGAGCAGTACTTC
TRBJ1-1 | - | few | TRBV11-1 | CASSPKDVWSDTEAFF | TGTGCCAGCAGCCCCAAGGACGTTTGGTCTGACACTGAAGCTTTCTTT
TRBJ2-5 | - | few | TRBV4-3 | CASSQVEAETQYF | TGCGCCAGCAGCCAAGTTGAGGCAGAGACCCAGTACTTC
TRBJ2-7 | TRBD2 | - | TRBV28 | CASSLLAGGSHF | TGTGCCAGCAGTTTATTAGCGGGGGGCAGCCACTTC
TRBJ1-1 | TRBD1 | many | TRBV4-3 | CASRGQPNTEAFF | TGCGCCAGCAGGGGACAGCCGAACACTGAAGCTTTCTTT
TRBJ2-7 | TRBD2 | - | TRBV6-5 | CASSYWTSGSYEQYF | TGTGCCAGCAGTTACTGGACTAGCGGGAGTTACGAGCAGTACTTC
TRBJ1-2 | - | - | TRBV11-2 | CASSRPRGGPTNYGYTF | TGTGCCAGCAGCCGCCCCAGAGGAGGCCCTACTAACTATGGCTACACCTTC
TRBJ1-2 | TRBD1 | - | TRBV9 | CASRPAGGRTGGGYTF | TGTGCCAGCAGACCCGCAGGGGGCAGAACGGGCGGGGGCTACACCTTC
TRBJ2-3 | - | - | TRBV9 | CASSVVPESDTQYF | TGTGCCAGCAGCGTAGTGCCGGAGTCAGATACGCAGTATTTT
TRBJ2-3 | TRBD2 | many | TRBV12-3/TRBV12-4 | CASSSRTSGVGADTQYF | TGTGCCAGCAGTTCACGGACTAGCGGGGTAGGGGCAGATACGCAGTATTTT
TRBJ2-7 | TRBD2 | - | TRBV2 | CASSRSGIFYEQYF | TGTGCCAGCAGTCGTAGCGGGATATTCTACGAGCAGTACTTC
TRBJ2-7 | - | many | TRBV5-6 | CASSLKSSYEQYF | TGTGCCAGCAGCTTGAAGAGCTCCTACGAGCAGTACTTC
TRBJ1-4 | - | few | TRBV7-8 | CASSLDVTFGEKLFF | TGTGCCAGCAGCTTAGACGTCACTTTTGGGGAAAAACTGTTTTTT
TRBJ1-5 | - | few | TRBV12-3/TRBV12-4 | CASRPTRDRLRNQPQHF | TGTGCCAGCAGACCAACAAGAGACAGACTCCGCAATCAGCCCCAGCATTTT
TRBJ2-1 | TRBD1 | - | TRBV12-3/TRBV12-4 | CASSSDRGRLFF | TGTGCCAGCAGTTCAGACAGGGGGCGGCTGTTCTTC
TRBJ2-7 | - | - | TRBV6-2/TRBV6-3 | CASSYSGRAFEQYF | TGTGCCAGCAGTTACTCGGGCAGGGCCTTCGAGCAGTACTTC
TRBJ1-1 | - | few | TRBV5-3 | CASSLVSPNTEAFF | TGTGCCAGCAGCTTGGTTTCCCCGAACACTGAAGCTTTCTTT
TRBJ1-6 | - | many | TRBV14 | CASSQDLTEDRNSPLHF | TGTGCCAGCAGCCAAGATTTGACGGAGGATCGGAATTCACCCCTCCACTTT
TRBJ2-4 | - | many | TRBV20-1 | CSSEGYNIQYF | TGCAGTTCTGAAGGGTACAACATTCAGTACTTC
TRBJ1-4 | TRBD1 | - | TRBV7-2 | CASSPEGTDNEKLFF | TGTGCCAGCAGCCCAGAGGGGACAGATAATGAAAAACTGTTTTTT
TRBJ2-1 | TRBD1 | few | TRBV20-1 | CSAYRGNEQFF | TGCAGTGCTTACAGGGGCAATGAGCAGTTCTTC
TRBJ2-3 | - | few | TRBV29-1 | CSVPDGGGDTQYF | TGCAGCGTTCCCGACGGAGGGGGGGATACGCAGTATTTT